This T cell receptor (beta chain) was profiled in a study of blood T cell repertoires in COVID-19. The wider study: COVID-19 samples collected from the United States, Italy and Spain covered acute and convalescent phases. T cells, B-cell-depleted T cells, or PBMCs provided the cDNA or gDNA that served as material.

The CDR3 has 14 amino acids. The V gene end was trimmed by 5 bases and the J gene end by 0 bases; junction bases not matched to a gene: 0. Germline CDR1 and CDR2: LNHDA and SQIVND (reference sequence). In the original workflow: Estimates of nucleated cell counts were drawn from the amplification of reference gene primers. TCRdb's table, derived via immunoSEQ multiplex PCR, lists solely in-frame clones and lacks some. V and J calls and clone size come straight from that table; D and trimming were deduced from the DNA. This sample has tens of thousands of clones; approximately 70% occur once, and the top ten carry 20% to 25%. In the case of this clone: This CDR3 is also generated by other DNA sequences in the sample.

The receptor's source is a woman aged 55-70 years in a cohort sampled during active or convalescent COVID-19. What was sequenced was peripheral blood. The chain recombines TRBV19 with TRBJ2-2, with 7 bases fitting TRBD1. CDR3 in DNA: TGTGCCAGTAGTGGGACAGCGAACACCGGGGAGCTGTTTTTT. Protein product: CASSGTANTGELFF.